The present T cell receptor beta chain was sequenced within a study of CD8+ T cells in alopecia areata. Study outcomes and limitations: In lesional scalp, particularly from alopecia totalis/universalis, clonality was higher than in normal scalp. Between patients, shared TCR sequences were less clear than in mice. This was possibly due in part to HLA diversity in the patient population.

Reverse transcribed after extraction, RNA yielded cDNA as the sequencing template. Clones were read by immunoSEQ multiplex PCR, and TCRdb kept only the in-frame ones, dropping some. The sample lists some 82,000 clones, roughly 51% occurring once. With regard to this clone: What it binds is unknown. One junction end does not reproduce the germline sequence, and a read error may be involved.

This CDR3 is built from 13 residues. From germline, CDR1 is SEHNR and CDR2 FQNEAQ (reference sequence). Collection of lesional scalp punch biopsies and peripheral blood was performed in alopecia areata patients. This receptor was taken from a human donor with alopecia areata. The chain has TRBV7-9 and TRBJ1-1, with D unclear. The sequencing input was NKG2D-high CD8+ T cells sorted from blood. CDR3 sequence: CASSLAGNPEAFF. The CDR3 region has the DNA TGTGCCAGCAGCTTAGCTGGGAACCCTGAAGCTTTCTTT.